This TCR beta chain was observed in a study of shared T cell receptors in the human thymus. TCRdb's table, derived via immunoSEQ multiplex PCR, lists solely in-frame clones and lacks some. The table lists some 660,000 clones, around 87% of them singletons. The count of this clone is one. Germline values: CDR1 SQVTM, CDR2 ANQGSEA. Trimming cost V 2 bases and J 4 bases; bases outside gene matches: 7. This CDR3 comprises 14 residues. The same data also contributed to another study, on human thymus T cells. That study reports: Blood and thymic repertoires both appeared biased in V and J gene usage.

The receptor comes from a boy under two years old with a congenital heart defect. The sequenced sample consisted of thymocytes. V and J are TRBV29-1 and TRBJ1-1, with 7 bases lining up with TRBD1. The CDR3 DNA reads TGCAGCGTTGAATCGGACAGGTCCATCACTGAAGCTTTCTTT. This gives the protein CSVESDRSITEAFF.